Listed below are T cell receptor beta chains from one sample, sequenced in a study of blood T cell repertoires in COVID-19. The protocol was immunoSEQ multiplex PCR, while the TCRdb copy is restricted to in-frame clones and leaves out a portion. The sample shows 280,000 or so clones, 90% of them seen only once. Sample: PBMCs or T cells enriched from blood (not recorded which). The receptor source for this set is a woman aged 18-29 years with acute COVID-19. The CDR3 runs from the conserved cysteine through the conserved F or W. Fields, in order: D gene, clone size, V gene, J gene, CDR3 DNA, CDR3 protein. A D gene is named only where the DNA matches it firmly. Clone size, where shown, is once, few, many, or a class for clones that have expanded.

>TRBD2|.|TRBV28|TRBJ2-7
TGTGCCAGCAGTTCACCCACGTACCGCGGGAGCTCCTACGAGCAGTACTTC
CASSSPTYRGSSYEQYF
>.|few|TRBV25-1|TRBJ1-1
TGTGCCAGCAGTGAATCGGGGTGGGTTGCAGGAGCTTTCTTT
CASSESGWVAGAFF
>TRBD2|.|TRBV7-3|TRBJ2-3
TGTGCCAGCAGCTCGGGGACTAGCGGGAGGGCCCTCACAGATACGCAGTATTTT
CASSSGTSGRALTDTQYF
>.|.|TRBV19|TRBJ1-5
TGTGCCAGTAGTATACCACGCAGCGGGGCAGGATATCAGCCCCAGCATTTT
CASSIPRSGAGYQPQHF
>.|many|TRBV18|TRBJ2-1
TGTGCCAGCTCACCACTCCCTCCGCAGCGCTCCTACAATGAGCAGTTCTTC
CASSPLPPQRSYNEQFF
>.|.|TRBV5-4|TRBJ2-1
TGTGCCAGCAGCTTGGAAGGCAGGGGGAGGTCAGATGAGCAGTTCTTC
CASSLEGRGRSDEQFF
>.|.|TRBV30|TRBJ1-6
TGTGCCTGGAACGGAGGGAGTAATTCACCCCTCCACTTT
CAWNGGSNSPLHF
>TRBD2|.|TRBV6-4|TRBJ2-1
TGTGCCAGCAGTCCCGATGCGGGAGAGGCCTACAATGAGCAGTTCTTC
CASSPDAGEAYNEQFF
>TRBD1|.|TRBV4-1|TRBJ1-5
TGCGCCAGCAGCCTCCACGCCGGGACAGGGGGGGTGGCCCAGCATTTT
CASSLHAGTGGVAQHF
>TRBD2|few|TRBV7-9|TRBJ2-2
TGTGCCAGCAGCGCCCTAGCGGGGAACACCGGGGAGCTGTTTTTT
CASSALAGNTGELFF
>.|.|TRBV12-1|TRBJ2-1
TGTGCCAGCAGCGCTCCGGGACTAGCGTCATACAATGAGCAGTTCTTC
CASSAPGLASYNEQFF
>TRBD2|.|TRBV7-2|TRBJ2-5
TGTGCCAGCAGCTTATCGGGACTAGCGGGAGTGGAGACCCAGTACTTC
CASSLSGLAGVETQYF
>TRBD2|few|TRBV9|TRBJ2-1
TGTGCCAGCAGCGTGGGTAGCGGGAGCCACAATGAGCAGTTCTTC
CASSVGSGSHNEQFF